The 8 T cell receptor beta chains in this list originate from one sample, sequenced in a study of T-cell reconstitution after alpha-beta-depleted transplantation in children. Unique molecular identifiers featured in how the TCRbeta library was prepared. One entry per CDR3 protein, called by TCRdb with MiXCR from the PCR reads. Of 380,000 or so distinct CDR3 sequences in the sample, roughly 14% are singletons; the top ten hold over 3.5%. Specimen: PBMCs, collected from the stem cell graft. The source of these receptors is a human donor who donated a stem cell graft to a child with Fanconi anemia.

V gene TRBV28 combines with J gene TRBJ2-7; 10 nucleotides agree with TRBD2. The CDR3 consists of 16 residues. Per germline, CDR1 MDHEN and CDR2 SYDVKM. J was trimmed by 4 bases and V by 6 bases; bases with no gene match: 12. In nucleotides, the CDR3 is TGTGCCAGCAGCCCGACGTCCGGACTAGCGGTATACGAGCAGTACTTC. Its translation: CASSPTSGLAVYEQYF.

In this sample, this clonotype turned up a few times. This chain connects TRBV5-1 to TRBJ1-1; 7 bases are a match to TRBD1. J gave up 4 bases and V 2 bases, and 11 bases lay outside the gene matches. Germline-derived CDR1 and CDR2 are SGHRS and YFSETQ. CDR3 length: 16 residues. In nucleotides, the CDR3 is TGCGCCAGCAGCTTAATGGCAGGGGGATTCGGCACTGAAGCTTTCTTT. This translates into CASSLMAGGFGTEAFF.

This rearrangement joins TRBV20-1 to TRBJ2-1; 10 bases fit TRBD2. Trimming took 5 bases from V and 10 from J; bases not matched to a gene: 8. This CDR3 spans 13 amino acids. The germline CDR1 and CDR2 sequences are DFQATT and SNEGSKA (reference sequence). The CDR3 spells CSAPQRGGEEQFF. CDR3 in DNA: TGCAGTGCTCCACAGCGGGGGGGAGAAGAGCAGTTCTTC.

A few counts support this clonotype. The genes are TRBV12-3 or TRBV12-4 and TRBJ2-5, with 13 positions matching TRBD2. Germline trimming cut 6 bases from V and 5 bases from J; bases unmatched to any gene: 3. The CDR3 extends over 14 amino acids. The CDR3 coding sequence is TGTGCCAGCAGACCGGGACTAGCGGGGGAGACCCAGTACTTC. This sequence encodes CASRPGLAGETQYF.

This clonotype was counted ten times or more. In DNA form, the CDR3 reads TGTGCCAGCAGTACAGGGGACCCCTCCTACAATGAGCAGTTCTTC. Translating it yields CASSTGDPSYNEQFF. The genes are TRBV6-2 or TRBV6-3 and TRBJ2-1, with 7 bases aligning to TRBD1. V was clipped by 5 bases and J by 0 bases; unmatched bases: 4. The CDR3 contains 15 residues. The V gene's germline CDR1 is MNHEY and CDR2 SVGEGT.

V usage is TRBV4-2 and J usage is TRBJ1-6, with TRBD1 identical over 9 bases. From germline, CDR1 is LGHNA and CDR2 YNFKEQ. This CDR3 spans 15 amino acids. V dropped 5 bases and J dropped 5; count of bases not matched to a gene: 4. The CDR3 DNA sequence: TGTGCCAGCAGCTGGGACAGGGATGATAATTCACCCCTCCACTTT. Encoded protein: CASSWDRDDNSPLHF.

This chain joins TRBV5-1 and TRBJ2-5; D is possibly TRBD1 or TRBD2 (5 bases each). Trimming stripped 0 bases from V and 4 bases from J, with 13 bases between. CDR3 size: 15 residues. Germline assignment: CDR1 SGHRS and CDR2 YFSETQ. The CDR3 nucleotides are TGCGCCAGCAGCTTGGGTCAGGGAAGCGGAGAGACCCAGTACTTC. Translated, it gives CASSLGQGSGETQYF.

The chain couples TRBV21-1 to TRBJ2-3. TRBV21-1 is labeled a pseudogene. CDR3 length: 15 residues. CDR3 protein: CASSKGGSVRGTQYF. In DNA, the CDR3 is TGTGCCAGCAGCAAAGGGGGATCGGTACGGGGTACGCAGTATTTT.